Following are 14 T cell receptor beta chains from one sample sequenced in a study of blood T cell repertoires in COVID-19. Clones were read by immunoSEQ multiplex PCR, and TCRdb kept only the in-frame ones, dropping some. The sample consists of 200,000 to 250,000 clones, around four fifths of them appearing once. Material for sequencing was peripheral blood. These receptors all come from a woman older than 75 with active or convalescent COVID-19.

The genes are TRBV6-2 or TRBV6-3 and TRBJ2-7, with 10 bases lining up with TRBD2. Germline V CDR1 and CDR2: MNHEY, SVGEGT. The length of the CDR3 is 15 residues. J lost 2 bases, V lost 6 bases, and 7 bases had no gene match. The CDR3: CASSPELAGAYEQYF. Here the CDR3 DNA reads TGTGCCAGCAGCCCAGAGCTAGCGGGAGCCTACGAGCAGTACTTC.

The chain recombines TRBV6-5 with TRBJ1-2, with D unresolved. Germline V gives CDR1 MNHEY, CDR2 SVGAGI. This CDR3 is built from 13 residues. V was cut by 5 bases and J by 4 bases, with 11 bases left in between. The CDR3 sequence: CASSMDGIYGYTF. In DNA, the CDR3 is TGTGCCAGCAGTATGGACGGGATCTATGGCTACACCTTC.

The gene calls are TRBV9 and TRBJ1-2; 10 bases line up with TRBD1. The CDR3 spans 16 residues. CDR1 SGDLS and CDR2 YYNGEE come from the germline V gene. The J segment lost 1 base and the V segment lost 0 bases, leaving 3 bases of the junction unmatched. The CDR3 region has the DNA TGTGCCAGCAGCGTAGACGACAGGGGGCGTAACTATGGCTACACCTTC. Translation gives CASSVDDRGRNYGYTF.

This sequence joins TRBV11-2 and TRBJ1-3; weak D call: TRBD1 (6 bases). V lost 1 base, J lost 7 bases, and 17 bases lay in between. Germline V CDR1 and CDR2: SGHAT, FQNNGV. The CDR3 length is 16 residues. CDR3 sequence: CASSLVGRGLHNTIYF. CDR3 nucleotides: TGTGCCAGCAGCTTAGTTGGCAGGGGTTTACATAACACCATATATTTT.

CDR3 in DNA: TGTGCCAGTAGTCGGACAGGTTTCCAAGAGACCCAGTACTTC. This translates into CASSRTGFQETQYF. The J gene is TRBJ2-5, the V gene TRBV19, with 7 bases aligning to TRBD1. Germline CDR1 is LNHDA and CDR2 is SQIVND (reference sequence). V trimming: 5 bases; J trimming: 1 base; junction bases outside the gene matches: 4. The CDR3 runs to 14 residues. The full variable domain, completed using reference TRBV19 and TRBJ2-5, is DGGITQSPKYLFRKEGQNVTLSCEQNLNHDAMYWYRQDPGQGLRLIYYSQIVNDFQKGDIAEGYSVSREKKESFPLTVTSAQKNPTAFYLCASSRTGFQETQYFGPGTRLLVL.

This rearrangement joins TRBV4-3 to TRBJ2-1, with 8 nucleotides matching TRBD2. The germline CDR1 and CDR2 sequences are LGHNA and YSLEER. This CDR3 contains 16 residues. V lost 4 bases and J lost 2; bases outside the gene matches: 7. Written as DNA, the CDR3 is TGCGCCAGCAGCCCCGACCCGGGACTAGCCTACAATGAGCAGTTCTTC. Translated, it gives CASSPDPGLAYNEQFF.

The chain carries TRBV14 and TRBJ2-2, with 8 bases that match TRBD2. Germline assignment: CDR1 SGHDN and CDR2 FVKESK. With V trimmed by 1 base and J by 4 bases, 8 bases remained unmatched. The CDR3 contains 17 residues. The chain's CDR3 is CASSQVPGGRGTGELFF. The CDR3 DNA is TGTGCCAGCAGCCAAGTGCCGGGGGGGCGAGGCACCGGGGAGCTGTTTTTT.

This clone was counted a few times. The chain couples TRBV19 to TRBJ1-1; D gene unclear. The germline V gene has CDR1 LNHDA and CDR2 SQIVND (reference sequence). This CDR3 has 15 amino acids. V was shortened by 2 bases and J by 3 bases, with 13 bases between the two germline ends. The chain's CDR3 is CASSIRGSGDTEAFF. As DNA, the CDR3 is TGTGCCAGTAGTATAAGAGGGAGTGGAGACACTGAAGCTTTCTTT.

The gene calls are TRBV27 and TRBJ1-1, with 7 bases matching TRBD1. The CDR3 is 16 amino acids. CDR1 MNHEY and CDR2 SMNVEV come from the germline V gene (reference sequence). V lost 10 bases, J lost 0 bases, and 14 bases stayed unmatched. In DNA form, the CDR3 reads TGTGCCACCACTCCGGGAGGGGGCCCCTTGAACACTGAAGCTTTCTTT. Protein product: CATTPGGGPLNTEAFF.

The V gene is TRBV10-3, the J gene TRBJ2-2, with 11 bases that match TRBD2. The CDR3 is 15 residues long. CDR1 and CDR2 (germline): ENHRY, SYGVKD. Trimming cost V 10 bases and J 0 bases; bases outside gene matches: 4. CDR3 sequence: CASQTSGANTGELFF. The CDR3 nucleotides are TGTGCCAGCCAGACTAGCGGGGCGAACACCGGGGAGCTGTTTTTT.

The gene calls are TRBV28 and TRBJ2-1, with a possible D match to TRBD1 (5 bases). V lost 6 bases and J 3 bases, leaving 12 bases between the germline ends. This CDR3 has 14 residues. The germline gives CDR1 MDHEN, CDR2 SYDVKM. CDR3 region: CASSPPDNYNEQFF. CDR3 DNA: TGTGCCAGCAGCCCCCCGGACAACTACAATGAGCAGTTCTTC.

The chain links TRBV6-2 or TRBV6-3 to TRBJ2-5, with 7 bases matching TRBD2. The CDR3 has 14 residues. With V trimmed by 5 bases and J by 5 bases, 8 bases remained unmatched. Germline V lookup: CDR1 MNHEY, CDR2 SVGEGT. The DNA for the CDR3 is TGTGCCAGCAGTACCCCGGGAGGTTTGGAGACCCAGTACTTC. Translation gives CASSTPGGLETQYF.

This clone turned up a few times. The V gene is TRBV18, the J gene TRBJ1-2; tentatively, D is TRBD1 (6 bases). The CDR3 is 15 residues long. V lost 0 bases and J 6 bases, leaving 14 bases between the germline ends. CDR1 is KGHSH and CDR2 is LQKENI in the germline V gene. The CDR3: CASSPPQGRFDGYTF. The CDR3 DNA follows: TGTGCCAGCTCACCACCTCAGGGGAGATTCGATGGCTACACCTTC.

To note about this clone: An end of the junction differs from the germline gene, which may be a read error. The chain recombines TRBV7-7 with TRBJ2-1; unclear D gene. The CDR3 sequence is 14 residues long. CDR1 is SSHAT and CDR2 is FNYEAQ in the germline V gene (reference sequence). CDR3 coding DNA: TGTGCTAGCAGCTTAGAAATCGGCGGCAATGAGCAGTTCTTC. Translating it yields CASSLEIGGNEQFF. The entire variable domain, with the rest obtained from reference TRBV7-7 and TRBJ2-1, is as follows: GAGVSQSPRYKVTKRGQDVTLRCDPISSHATLYWYQQALGQGPEFLTYFNYEAQPDKSGLPSDRFSAERPEGSISTLTIQRTEQRDSAMYRCASSLEIGGNEQFFGPGTRLTVL.